The 3 T cell receptor beta chains in this list originate from one sample, sequenced in a study of prognosis after radiotherapy for stage I lung cancer. Two-round multiplex PCR, the amplification method, yielded TCR beta CDR3 from genomic DNA. Gene-specific TRBV and TRBJ primers were used in PCR round one. From the multiplex PCR reads, TCRdb called clonotypes with MiXCR, one entry per CDR3 protein. Of tens of thousands of distinct CDR3 sequences detected, 26% appear once; the ten largest clones hold 6.5% to 8.5%. The sample consisted of PBMCs, taken before or after stereotactic body radiation therapy (not recorded which). The receptors come from a donor over 45 with non-small cell lung cancer.

At least ten counts were recorded for this clonotype. The chain employs TRBV15 and TRBJ2-5; the D is unclear. The CDR3 is made up of 17 amino acids. Germline-derived CDR1 and CDR2 are LNHNV and YYDKDF (reference sequence). V was cut by 0 bases and J by 0 bases, with 14 bases left in between. The DNA for the CDR3 is TGTGCCACCAGCAGAGATATTGGCTTGAGAAACCAAGAGACCCAGTACTTC. The encoded protein is CATSRDIGLRNQETQYF.

This clonotype was detected only a few times. A much larger clone lies a single base off, so this may be a read error. The CDR3 spells CAIQGADNEKLFF. CDR3 nucleotide sequence: TGTGCCATACAGGGGGCCGATAATGAAAAACTGTTTTTT. The V call is TRBV10-3, the J call TRBJ1-4; 9 nucleotides line up with TRBD1. The V gene's germline CDR1 is ENHRY and CDR2 SYGVKD. With V trimmed by 9 bases and J by 4 bases, 3 bases remained unmatched. This CDR3 is built from 13 residues.

This clonotype was observed many times. The chain employs TRBV2 and TRBJ1-2; TRBD1 aligns across 8 bases. The V and J ends lost 6 bases and 3 bases, in that order; junction bases with no gene match: 3. The CDR3 is 13 residues long. CDR1 and CDR2 from the germline V gene are SNHLY and FYNNEI. The CDR3 is CASSPGQDYGYTF. Here the CDR3 DNA reads TGTGCCAGCAGCCCGGGACAGGACTATGGCTACACCTTC.